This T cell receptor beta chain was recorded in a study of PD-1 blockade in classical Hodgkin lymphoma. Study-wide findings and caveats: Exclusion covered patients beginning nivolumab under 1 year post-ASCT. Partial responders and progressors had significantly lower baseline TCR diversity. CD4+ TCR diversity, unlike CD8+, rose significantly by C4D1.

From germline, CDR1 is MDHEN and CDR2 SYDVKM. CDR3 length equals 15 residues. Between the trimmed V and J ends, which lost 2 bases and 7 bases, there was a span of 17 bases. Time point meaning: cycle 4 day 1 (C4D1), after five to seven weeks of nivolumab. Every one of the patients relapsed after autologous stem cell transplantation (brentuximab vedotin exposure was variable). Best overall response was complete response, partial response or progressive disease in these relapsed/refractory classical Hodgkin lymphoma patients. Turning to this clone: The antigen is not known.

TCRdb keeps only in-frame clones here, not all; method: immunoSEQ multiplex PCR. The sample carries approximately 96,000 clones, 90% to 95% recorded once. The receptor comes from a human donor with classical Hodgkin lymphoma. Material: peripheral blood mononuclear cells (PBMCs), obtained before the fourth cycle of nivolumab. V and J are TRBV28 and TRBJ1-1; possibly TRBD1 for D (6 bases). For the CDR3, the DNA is TGTGCCAGCAGTTTACTGGTGGCGGGGGCAATTGAAGCTTTCTTT. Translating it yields CASSLLVAGAIEAFF.